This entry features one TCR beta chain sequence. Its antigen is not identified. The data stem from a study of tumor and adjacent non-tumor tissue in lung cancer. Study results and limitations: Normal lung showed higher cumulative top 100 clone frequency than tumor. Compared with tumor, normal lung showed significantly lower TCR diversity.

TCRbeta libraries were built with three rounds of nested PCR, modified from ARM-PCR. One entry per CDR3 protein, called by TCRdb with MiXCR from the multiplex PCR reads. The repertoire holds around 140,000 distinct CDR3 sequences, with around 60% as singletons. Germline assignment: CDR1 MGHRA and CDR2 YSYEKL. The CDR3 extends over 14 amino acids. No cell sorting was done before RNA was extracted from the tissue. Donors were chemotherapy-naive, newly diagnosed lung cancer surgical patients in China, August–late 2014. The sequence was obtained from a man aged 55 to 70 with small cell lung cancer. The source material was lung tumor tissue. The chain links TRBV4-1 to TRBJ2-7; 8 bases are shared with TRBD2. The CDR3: CASRQDSGAPVQYV. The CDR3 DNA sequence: TGCGCCAGCAGACAAGATAGCGGGGCACCGGTGCAGTACGTC.